What follows is one T cell receptor (beta chain) and its context. Its target is not known. The primer mix had 60 V beta and 13 J beta primers. The method was immunoSEQ multiplex PCR; TCRdb's version includes in-frame clones alone and lacks a portion of them. The sample shows 35,000 to 40,000 clones, about 80% of them seen only once. Germline V gene lookup returns CDR1 MDHEN and CDR2 SYDVKM. The CDR3 contains 19 residues. V gave up 3 bases and J gave up 0 bases; unmatched junction bases: 14. This sample is drawn from a study of glioma-infiltrating T cells after dendritic cell vaccination. Study-level information: Patients had newly diagnosed or recurrent glioblastoma and received dendritic cell vaccines. General observations from the study: Higher TCR clonality did not directly relate to longer survival. Only a small number of patients had complete blood and tumor samples.

This receptor was identified in a human donor with glioblastoma. The sequencing used blood, collected before dendritic cell vaccination. The rearrangement uses TRBV28 and TRBJ1-5, with TRBD1 matching 7 bases. CDR3 bases: TGTGCCAGCAGTTTGCGGGTCAGGGGGAGCTTCTATAGCAATCAGCCCCAGCATTTT. Protein sequence: CASSLRVRGSFYSNQPQHF.